The T cell receptor beta chain described here comes from a study of blood T cell repertoires in COVID-19. The wider study: Researchers got acute and convalescent COVID-19 samples from the United States, Italy and Spain.

Deletions cut 1 base from V and 5 bases from J, with 17 bases between. CDR3 length equals 17 residues. Germline CDR1 is SGHTA and CDR2 is FQGNSA. As originally analysed: Nucleated cell number was recorded as an estimate derived from reference gene primer amplification. Measured with immunoSEQ multiplex PCR; TCRdb has only the in-frame clones, and not every one. V and J calls and clone size are given by that table; D and trimming were obtained from the DNA. The sample includes some 150,000 clones, approximately 85% seen only once; the top ten take 7.5% to 9.5%. The receptor was isolated from a man aged 40-50 years who had recovered from COVID-19. The sequenced material came from peripheral blood. The rearrangement joins TRBV7-2 to TRBJ2-2; D may be TRBD1 (6 bases). The CDR3 here is CASSLDGTGRWTGELFF. The CDR3 nucleotides read TGTGCCAGCAGCTTAGACGGTACAGGGCGATGGACCGGGGAGCTGTTTTTT.